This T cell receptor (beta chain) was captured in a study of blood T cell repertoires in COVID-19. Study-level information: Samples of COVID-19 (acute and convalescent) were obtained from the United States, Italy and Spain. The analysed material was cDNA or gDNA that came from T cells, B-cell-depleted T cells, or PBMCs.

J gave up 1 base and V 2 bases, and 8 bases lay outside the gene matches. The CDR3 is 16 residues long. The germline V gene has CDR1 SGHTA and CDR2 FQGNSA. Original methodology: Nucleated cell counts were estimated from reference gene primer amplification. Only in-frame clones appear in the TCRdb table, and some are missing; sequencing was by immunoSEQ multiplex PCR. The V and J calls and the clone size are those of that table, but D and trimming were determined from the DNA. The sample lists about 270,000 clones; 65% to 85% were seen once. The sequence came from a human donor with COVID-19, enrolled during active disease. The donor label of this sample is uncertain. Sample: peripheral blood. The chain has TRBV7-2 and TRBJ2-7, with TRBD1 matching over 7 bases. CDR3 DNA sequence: TGTGCCAGCAGCTTATTTCGGGGACAGACATCCTACGAGCAGTACTTC. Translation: CASSLFRGQTSYEQYF. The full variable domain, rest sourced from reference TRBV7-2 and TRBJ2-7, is GAGVSQSPSNKVTEKGKDVELRCDPISGHTALYWYRQSLGQGLEFLIYFQGNSAPDKSGLPSDRFSAERTGGSVSTLTIQRTQQEDSAVYLCASSLFRGQTSYEQYFGPGTRLTVT.